These T cell receptor beta chains were read from a single sample in a study of blood T cell repertoires in COVID-19. Sequencing was performed with immunoSEQ multiplex PCR; in TCRdb, only in-frame clones are kept and a portion is missing. The data show about 140,000 clones, 85% to 90% seen once. Sequenced input: peripheral blood. These receptors were taken from a woman aged 45-65 years with active or convalescent COVID-19. Each CDR3 is given with its conserved first and last residue. D genes are given only for firm matches. Clone size is given for some rows only: seen once, a few or many times, or a class if the clone is expanded.

V gene	J gene	CDR3 length	D gene	clone size	CDR3 protein	CDR3 DNA
TRBV7-9	TRBJ2-1	15	TRBD2	.	CASSLGLAGVDEQFF	TGTGCCAGCAGCTTAGGACTAGCGGGAGTAGATGAGCAGTTCTTC
TRBV19	TRBJ2-7	13	TRBD1	once	CASSKTGDYEQYF	TGTGCCAGTAGTAAGACAGGGGACTACGAGCAGTACTTC
TRBV3-1/TRBV3-2	TRBJ2-1	13	TRBD1	.	CASSPSGGNEQFF	TGTGCCAGCAGCCCCTCAGGGGGCAATGAGCAGTTCTTC
TRBV27	TRBJ2-2	17	TRBD1	.	CASSSPVGQGYTGELFF	TGTGCCAGCAGTTCCCCGGTAGGACAGGGCTACACCGGGGAGCTGTTTTTT
TRBV27	TRBJ2-5	14	.	.	CASSQPSDRETQYF	TGTGCCAGCAGTCAACCTAGCGATCGGGAGACCCAGTACTTC
TRBV5-1	TRBJ2-6	16	.	.	CASSLGWGGGANVLTF	TGCGCCAGCAGCTTGGGATGGGGGGGCGGGGCCAACGTCCTGACTTTC
TRBV29-1	TRBJ1-2	14	TRBD1	.	CSVASGTGVYGYTF	TGCAGCGTTGCCTCCGGGACAGGGGTCTATGGCTACACCTTC
TRBV28	TRBJ2-7	14	.	.	CASSLRSPGYEQYF	TGTGCCAGCAGTTTAAGGTCACCGGGCTACGAGCAGTACTTC
TRBV11-2	TRBJ1-1	15	TRBD1	.	CASSFRGQGGTEAFF	TGTGCCAGCAGCTTTCGGGGACAGGGCGGAACTGAAGCTTTCTTT
TRBV10-3	TRBJ1-1	14	TRBD1	.	CATRGQGAWTEAFF	TGTGCCACGCGAGGACAGGGGGCTTGGACTGAAGCTTTCTTT
TRBV29-1	TRBJ1-2	12	TRBD1	.	CSAGQGAYGYTF	TGCAGCGCCGGACAGGGGGCCTATGGCTACACCTTC
TRBV15	TRBJ2-7	14	.	.	CATSRDPGSYEQYF	TGTGCCACCAGCAGAGATCCGGGCTCCTACGAGCAGTACTTC
TRBV6-1	TRBJ1-2	13	.	.	CASSETASLGYTF	TGTGCCAGCAGTGAAACTGCGTCCTTGGGCTACACCTTC
TRBV30	TRBJ2-3	13	.	.	CAWSGVSTDTQYF	TGTGCCTGGAGCGGGGTAAGCACAGATACGCAGTATTTT
TRBV24-1	TRBJ2-1	16	TRBD1	.	CATSDPWTGLGNEQFF	TGTGCCACCAGTGACCCTTGGACAGGTTTGGGGAATGAGCAGTTCTTC
TRBV27	TRBJ1-6	14	.	.	CASSFGQPNSPLHF	TGTGCCAGCAGTTTTGGGCAGCCAAATTCACCCCTCCACTTT
TRBV20-1	TRBJ2-5	15	TRBD1	.	CSASARDRGLKTQYF	TGCAGTGCTAGTGCCCGGGACAGGGGGTTGAAGACCCAGTACTTC
TRBV19	TRBJ1-1	14	TRBD1	few	CASSFTGAPTEAFF	TGTGCCAGTAGTTTTACAGGGGCCCCCACTGAAGCTTTCTTT
TRBV12-3/TRBV12-4	TRBJ2-1	11	.	.	CASSRSNEQFF	TGTGCCAGCAGTCGTTCTAATGAGCAGTTCTTC
TRBV19	TRBJ1-2	13	.	once	CATRTELNYGYTF	TGTGCCACCCGGACAGAGCTCAACTATGGCTACACCTTC
TRBV7-2	TRBJ1-2	17	.	few	CASSLELWTANNYGYTF	TGTGCCAGCAGCTTAGAGTTGTGGACAGCCAATAACTATGGCTACACCTTC
TRBV28	TRBJ1-5	15	.	few	CASSQPGYSNQPQHF	TGTGCCAGCAGTCAACCGGGATATAGCAATCAGCCCCAGCATTTT
TRBV13	TRBJ2-3	16	TRBD2	.	CASSLVGTSGGDTQYF	TGTGCCAGCAGCTTAGTCGGGACTAGCGGGGGGGATACGCAGTATTTT
TRBV6-5	TRBJ2-7	15	TRBD2	.	CASSYRLAGGLEQYF	TGTGCCAGCAGTTACAGACTAGCGGGGGGGCTAGAGCAGTACTTC
TRBV7-9	TRBJ2-2	17	.	few	CASSLERDSANTGELFF	TGTGCCAGCAGCTTAGAGCGAGATTCCGCGAACACCGGGGAGCTGTTTTTT
TRBV6-5	TRBJ2-7	15	TRBD1	.	CASSSRDRGVYEQYF	TGTGCCAGCAGTTCTCGGGACAGGGGCGTCTACGAGCAGTACTTC
TRBV27	TRBJ2-1	14	.	.	CASRIPGMKNEQFF	TGTGCCAGCAGAATCCCCGGGATGAAGAATGAGCAGTTCTTC
TRBV28	TRBJ1-2	10	.	.	CASGPYGYTF	TGTGCCAGCGGGCCATATGGCTACACCTTC
TRBV6-1	TRBJ1-2	14	.	few	CASSEDRDSRGYTF	TGTGCCAGCAGTGAAGATCGGGACTCAAGAGGCTACACCTTC
TRBV5-1	TRBJ2-2	15	TRBD1	few	CASSSGTGVSGELFF	TGCGCCAGCAGCTCCGGGACAGGGGTGTCCGGGGAGCTGTTTTTT
TRBV19	TRBJ1-5	15	TRBD1	.	CASRPGQGAHQPQHF	TGTGCCAGTCGACCGGGACAGGGGGCACATCAGCCCCAGCATTTT
TRBV30	TRBJ2-5	14	.	.	CAWSYRVAQETQYF	TGTGCCTGGAGTTACAGGGTCGCTCAAGAGACCCAGTACTTC
TRBV2	TRBJ1-2	14	TRBD1	.	CASSNSGTGGGYTF	TGTGCCAGCAGCAACTCCGGGACAGGGGGCGGCTACACCTTC
TRBV3-1/TRBV3-2	TRBJ2-1	16	.	.	CASSHQQGTAYNEQFF	TGTGCCAGCAGCCATCAACAGGGAACCGCGTACAATGAGCAGTTCTTC
TRBV30	TRBJ1-4	13	TRBD1	.	CAQGGQTTEKLFF	TGTGCCCAGGGGGGTCAGACGACTGAAAAACTGTTTTTT
TRBV6-2/TRBV6-3	TRBJ2-7	13	TRBD1	few	CASSRDRTYEQYF	TGTGCCAGCAGTCGGGACAGAACCTACGAGCAGTACTTC
TRBV11-3	TRBJ1-1	13	.	few	CASSLGGSGEAFF	TGTGCCAGCAGCTTAGGAGGCTCTGGGGAAGCTTTCTTT
TRBV11-2	TRBJ2-1	14	TRBD1	.	CASSLSGTGGGQFF	TGTGCCAGCAGCTTATCCGGGACAGGGGGCGGGCAGTTCTTC
TRBV19	TRBJ1-5	15	TRBD1	.	CATADRGYSNQPQHF	TGTGCCACGGCGGACAGGGGCTATAGCAATCAGCCCCAGCATTTT
TRBV6-2/TRBV6-3	TRBJ2-4	13	.	few	CASSDGTGVIQYF	TGTGCCAGCAGTGATGGTACGGGAGTCATTCAGTACTTC
TRBV9	TRBJ2-1	18	TRBD2	once	CASSVGSGSGGSYNEQFF	TGTGCCAGCAGCGTAGGTAGCGGGAGCGGGGGCTCCTACAATGAGCAGTTCTTC
TRBV7-9	TRBJ2-1	15	TRBD2	.	CASSLLGVGGKEQFF	TGTGCCAGCAGCTTATTAGGAGTCGGGGGGAAAGAGCAGTTCTTC
TRBV15	TRBJ2-2	15	TRBD2	.	CATSRRGGHPGELFF	TGTGCCACCAGCCGGCGGGGGGGCCACCCCGGGGAGCTGTTTTTT
TRBV4-1	TRBJ1-1	15	.	.	CASSQVYGMDTEAFF	TGCGCCAGCAGCCAAGTGTACGGGATGGACACTGAAGCTTTCTTT
TRBV3-1/TRBV3-2	TRBJ2-1	16	TRBD2	.	CASSQGSGRGYNEQFF	TGTGCCAGCAGCCAGGGTAGCGGGAGAGGGTACAATGAGCAGTTCTTC
TRBV12-3/TRBV12-4	TRBJ1-1	13	TRBD1	.	CASRWTGSHEAFF	TGTGCCAGCAGGTGGACAGGGTCTCATGAAGCTTTCTTT
TRBV27	TRBJ1-6	16	.	.	CASSFYLTGRNSPLHF	TGTGCCAGCAGCTTTTACCTAACAGGGCGAAATTCACCCCTCCACTTT
TRBV7-9	TRBJ2-1	15	TRBD2	.	CASSLSSGRRNEQFF	TGTGCCAGCAGCTTGTCTAGCGGAAGACGGAATGAGCAGTTCTTC
TRBV27	TRBJ2-1	14	.	few	CASSLRGTVNEQFF	TGTGCCAGCAGTTTAAGGGGAACGGTCAATGAGCAGTTCTTC
TRBV7-9	TRBJ1-1	13	.	.	CASSSGENTEAFF	TGTGCCAGCAGCTCTGGAGAGAACACTGAAGCTTTCTTT
TRBV3-1/TRBV3-2	TRBJ2-7	15	.	once	CASSQEMAGADEQYF	TGTGCCAGCAGCCAAGAAATGGCAGGGGCAGACGAGCAGTACTTC
TRBV21-1	TRBJ2-7	12	.	.	CASSDSPYEQYF	TGTGCCAGCAGTGACAGTCCCTACGAGCAGTACTTC
TRBV5-1	TRBJ2-3	15	TRBD1	.	CASSFTGGGTDTQYF	TGCGCCAGCAGCTTCACAGGGGGAGGTACAGATACGCAGTATTTT
TRBV11-2	TRBJ1-2	13	TRBD1	.	CASSPPGGYGYTF	TGTGCCAGCAGCCCGCCAGGGGGCTATGGCTACACCTTC